Below, 17 T cell receptor beta chains from the same sample are listed, as sequenced in a study of Graves' ophthalmopathy and Graves' hyperthyroidism. Amplification of TCR beta CDR3 regions used RNA transcripts. Amplification began with first-round RT-PCR using HTBI primers, then second-round multiplex PCR was performed. TCRdb itself ran the multiplex PCR reads through MiXCR, one entry per CDR3 protein. This sample carries hundreds of thousands of distinct CDR3 sequences, about a fifth of them seen once, and the ten largest clones take approximately 6.5%. Sequenced material: peripheral blood. These receptors were taken from a woman younger than 30 with stable Graves' hyperthyroidism. Some clones in this sample may be carry-over from other donors' samples.

This clonotype was seen only a few times. The gene calls are TRBV7-3 and TRBJ2-3; D ambiguous. Trimming removed 5 bases at V and 4 bases at J, with 13 bases between. The CDR3 consists of 14 residues. The germline gives CDR1 SGHTA, CDR2 FQGTGA. The CDR3 DNA sequence: TGTGCCAGCAGCCGCCCTGAGGTGGCAGATACGCAGTATTTT. Translating gives CASSRPEVADTQYF.

This clonotype was seen ten or more times. V usage is TRBV7-2 and J usage is TRBJ1-2, with D unclear. The CDR3 extends over 15 amino acids. The V and J ends lost 8 bases and 3 bases respectively, with 19 bases between them. In germline, CDR1 is SGHTA, CDR2 FQGNSA. In DNA form, the CDR3 reads TGTGCCAGCCGCCCAAACGGCCGTATCCACTATGGCTACACCTTC. Protein: CASRPNGRIHYGYTF.

This clonotype was counted ten times or more. The chain employs TRBV18 and TRBJ2-5; TRBD2 agrees at 10 bases. Germline CDR1 and CDR2: KGHSH and LQKENI. This CDR3 is 17 amino acids long. With V trimmed by 3 bases and J by 2 bases, 9 bases remained unmatched. The CDR3 DNA is TGTGCCAGCTCACCGCCTAGCGGGGGTAACAATCAAGAGACCCAGTACTTC. It translates to CASSPPSGGNNQETQYF.

This clonotype was picked up many times. V usage is TRBV15 and J usage is TRBJ2-5; D is unresolved. The CDR3 runs to 15 residues. V lost 5 bases, J lost 6 bases, and 19 bases lay in between. Germline CDR1 and CDR2: LNHNV and YYDKDF (reference sequence). CDR3: CATSLDLRVWQTQYF. In nucleotides, the CDR3 is TGTGCCACCAGCCTCGATCTAAGGGTATGGCAGACCCAGTACTTC.

This clonotype was detected many times. J is TRBJ1-1 and V is TRBV19; 7 bases agree with TRBD1. The V gene end was trimmed by 6 bases and the J gene end by 5 bases; junction bases not matched to a gene: 15. The CDR3 covers 16 residues. Germline CDR1 reads LNHDA; CDR2 reads SQIVND (reference sequence). As DNA, the CDR3 is TGTGCCAGTAGGATGACCACGACAGGGATGGGAACTGAAGCTTTCTTT. This codes for CASRMTTTGMGTEAFF.

The chain uses TRBV7-8 and TRBJ2-4; 13 nucleotides agree with TRBD2. This CDR3 region has 18 residues. Trimming removed 1 base from V and 6 bases from J; junction bases left unmatched: 9. Germline CDR1 is SGHVS and CDR2 is FQNEAQ. The CDR3 nucleotides read TGTGCCAGCAGCTTAGGGGGGGGACTAGCGGGACCGGGAAACATTCAGTACTTC. Amino acid sequence: CASSLGGGLAGPGNIQYF.

A few counts support this clonotype. The chain couples TRBV6-1 to TRBJ2-7; TRBD2 might be the D (5 bases). Trimming left V 10 bases short and J 3 bases short, with 19 bases between. The CDR3 is 14 residues long. From germline, CDR1 is MNHNS and CDR2 SASEGT. The CDR3 is CATAPDWEVYEQYF. In DNA, the CDR3 is TGTGCCACCGCCCCGGACTGGGAAGTCTACGAGCAGTACTTC.

Many counts were recorded for this clonotype. The chain has TRBV4-1 and TRBJ2-7; D is perhaps TRBD2 (6 bases). Germline CDR1 reads MGHRA; CDR2 reads YSYEKL. CDR3 size: 15 residues. The V gene lost 3 bases and the J gene lost 0 bases, with 12 bases spanning the gap. As DNA, the CDR3 is TGCGCCAGCAGCCACCCGACTAGGAGCTCCTACGAGCAGTACTTC. Residues: CASSHPTRSSYEQYF.

This clonotype was seen at least ten times. CDR3 nucleotides: TGTGCCAGCAGTCAGGGACTAGCGGGAGGAAGCGAGCAGTACTTC. Translation: CASSQGLAGGSEQYF. The genes are TRBV12-3 or TRBV12-4 and TRBJ2-7; 15 nucleotides line up with TRBD2. CDR3 length equals 15 residues. The J segment lost 6 bases and the V segment lost 5 bases, leaving 5 bases of the junction unmatched.

This clonotype appeared many times. The CDR3 DNA reads as TGTGCCAGTAGTATAATCATCGGGAACTACGAGCAGTACTTC. It is translated as CASSIIIGNYEQYF. The chain combines TRBV19 with TRBJ2-7, with a weak D call TRBD2 (5 bases). The CDR3 covers 14 residues. CDR1 is LNHDA, CDR2 SQIVND, per germline (reference sequence). Deletions cut 2 bases from V and 3 bases from J, with 11 bases between. Complete variable domain (other parts from reference TRBV19 and TRBJ2-7): DGGITQSPKYLFRKEGQNVTLSCEQNLNHDAMYWYRQDPGQGLRLIYYSQIVNDFQKGDIAEGYSVSREKKESFPLTVTSAQKNPTAFYLCASSIIIGNYEQYFGPGTRLTVT.

This clonotype showed up many times. The genes are TRBV27 and TRBJ2-2; perhaps TRBD2 as D (6 bases). V was shortened by 5 bases and J by 4 bases, with 14 bases between the two germline ends. CDR1 and CDR2 (germline): MNHEY, SMNVEV (reference sequence). The CDR3 is 15 residues long. The CDR3 protein is CASSASVGVTGELFF. DNA for the CDR3: TGTGCCAGCAGTGCTAGCGTCGGGGTCACCGGGGAGCTGTTTTTT.

This chain connects TRBV10-3 to TRBJ2-7; 7 nucleotides agree with TRBD1. There are 16 residues in the CDR3. V lost 9 bases, J lost 7 bases, and 21 bases stayed unmatched. The germline V gene encodes CDR1 ENHRY and CDR2 SYGVKD. CDR3 region: CAITGRDSRQPVEQYF. In DNA form, the CDR3 reads TGTGCCATAACCGGACGGGACAGCAGGCAACCCGTTGAGCAGTACTTC.

The rearrangement joins TRBV6-2 or TRBV6-3 to TRBJ1-1; TRBD1 might be the D (6 bases). Germline V gene lookup returns CDR1 MNHEY and CDR2 SVGEGT. The CDR3 loop spans 13 amino acids. Between the trimmed V and J ends, which lost 6 bases and 4 bases, there was a span of 12 bases. CDR3 sequence: CASRGASGTEAFF. The CDR3, as DNA: TGTGCCAGCAGGGGGGCTTCGGGCACTGAAGCTTTCTTT.

This clonotype has ten or more counts. This chain joins TRBV6-4 and TRBJ2-7; D is possibly TRBD2 (5 bases). Germline V gives CDR1 MRHNA, CDR2 SNTAGT. CDR3 size: 13 residues. V was clipped by 7 bases and J by 3 bases, with 13 bases between them. The CDR3 protein is CASKKGRDYEQYF. The CDR3 nucleotides are TGTGCCAGCAAAAAAGGCCGGGACTACGAGCAGTACTTC.

The V call is TRBV20-1, the J call TRBJ2-5; 7 nucleotides agree with TRBD2. Germline CDR1 is DFQATT and CDR2 is SNEGSKA (reference sequence). This CDR3 has 15 amino acids. The J segment lost 4 bases and the V segment lost 0 bases, leaving 8 bases of the junction unmatched. DNA of the CDR3: TGCAGTGCTAGAGATCCGGAGCGGGAATTAGAGACCCAGTACTTC. It is translated as CSARDPERELETQYF.

This clonotype was recorded at least ten times. The rearrangement joins TRBV6-1 to TRBJ2-4; D not resolved. V lost 6 bases and J 0 bases, leaving 9 bases between the germline ends. CDR1 is MNHNS and CDR2 is SASEGT in the germline V gene. The length of the CDR3 is 14 residues. The CDR3 here is CASSNDLAKNIQYF. In nucleotides, the CDR3 is TGTGCCAGCAGCAACGATCTAGCCAAAAACATTCAGTACTTC.

The chain combines TRBV7-9 with TRBJ1-1, with D unresolved. Between the trimmed V and J ends, which lost 7 bases and 2 bases, there was a span of 17 bases. The germline CDR1 and CDR2 sequences are SEHNR and FQNEAQ (reference sequence). This CDR3 spans 15 amino acids. The CDR3 protein is CASTPPPDLNTEAFF. CDR3 nucleotides: TGTGCCAGCACCCCCCCCCCGGATCTTAACACTGAAGCTTTCTTT.